This entry is about one T cell receptor (beta chain). It was CD45RO-negative cells, positively selected for CCR7, that made up naive CD8 cells, with terminally differentiated effector memory CD45RA+ cells excluded. The data are from a study of shared clonotypes between healthy human individuals. Here immunoSEQ multiplex PCR was the method, and the copy in TCRdb shows in-frame clones only, minus some. The repertoire holds about 2.1 million clones, with about 94% as singletons. The CDR3 extends over 14 amino acids. The germline CDR1 and CDR2 sequences are SQVTM and ANQGSEA. The V gene lost 3 bases and the J gene lost 2 bases, with 11 bases spanning the gap.

Specimen: naive CD8+ T cells from PBMCs. The chain carries TRBV29-1 and TRBJ2-1; the D gene could be TRBD1 or TRBD2 (5 bases each). The sequence was collected from a man younger than 30 in good health. Some clones in this sample may be carry-over from other donors' samples. CDR3 in amino acids: CSVDGGEAYNEQFF. The CDR3, as DNA: TGCAGCGTTGATGGGGGAGAAGCCTACAATGAGCAGTTCTTC.